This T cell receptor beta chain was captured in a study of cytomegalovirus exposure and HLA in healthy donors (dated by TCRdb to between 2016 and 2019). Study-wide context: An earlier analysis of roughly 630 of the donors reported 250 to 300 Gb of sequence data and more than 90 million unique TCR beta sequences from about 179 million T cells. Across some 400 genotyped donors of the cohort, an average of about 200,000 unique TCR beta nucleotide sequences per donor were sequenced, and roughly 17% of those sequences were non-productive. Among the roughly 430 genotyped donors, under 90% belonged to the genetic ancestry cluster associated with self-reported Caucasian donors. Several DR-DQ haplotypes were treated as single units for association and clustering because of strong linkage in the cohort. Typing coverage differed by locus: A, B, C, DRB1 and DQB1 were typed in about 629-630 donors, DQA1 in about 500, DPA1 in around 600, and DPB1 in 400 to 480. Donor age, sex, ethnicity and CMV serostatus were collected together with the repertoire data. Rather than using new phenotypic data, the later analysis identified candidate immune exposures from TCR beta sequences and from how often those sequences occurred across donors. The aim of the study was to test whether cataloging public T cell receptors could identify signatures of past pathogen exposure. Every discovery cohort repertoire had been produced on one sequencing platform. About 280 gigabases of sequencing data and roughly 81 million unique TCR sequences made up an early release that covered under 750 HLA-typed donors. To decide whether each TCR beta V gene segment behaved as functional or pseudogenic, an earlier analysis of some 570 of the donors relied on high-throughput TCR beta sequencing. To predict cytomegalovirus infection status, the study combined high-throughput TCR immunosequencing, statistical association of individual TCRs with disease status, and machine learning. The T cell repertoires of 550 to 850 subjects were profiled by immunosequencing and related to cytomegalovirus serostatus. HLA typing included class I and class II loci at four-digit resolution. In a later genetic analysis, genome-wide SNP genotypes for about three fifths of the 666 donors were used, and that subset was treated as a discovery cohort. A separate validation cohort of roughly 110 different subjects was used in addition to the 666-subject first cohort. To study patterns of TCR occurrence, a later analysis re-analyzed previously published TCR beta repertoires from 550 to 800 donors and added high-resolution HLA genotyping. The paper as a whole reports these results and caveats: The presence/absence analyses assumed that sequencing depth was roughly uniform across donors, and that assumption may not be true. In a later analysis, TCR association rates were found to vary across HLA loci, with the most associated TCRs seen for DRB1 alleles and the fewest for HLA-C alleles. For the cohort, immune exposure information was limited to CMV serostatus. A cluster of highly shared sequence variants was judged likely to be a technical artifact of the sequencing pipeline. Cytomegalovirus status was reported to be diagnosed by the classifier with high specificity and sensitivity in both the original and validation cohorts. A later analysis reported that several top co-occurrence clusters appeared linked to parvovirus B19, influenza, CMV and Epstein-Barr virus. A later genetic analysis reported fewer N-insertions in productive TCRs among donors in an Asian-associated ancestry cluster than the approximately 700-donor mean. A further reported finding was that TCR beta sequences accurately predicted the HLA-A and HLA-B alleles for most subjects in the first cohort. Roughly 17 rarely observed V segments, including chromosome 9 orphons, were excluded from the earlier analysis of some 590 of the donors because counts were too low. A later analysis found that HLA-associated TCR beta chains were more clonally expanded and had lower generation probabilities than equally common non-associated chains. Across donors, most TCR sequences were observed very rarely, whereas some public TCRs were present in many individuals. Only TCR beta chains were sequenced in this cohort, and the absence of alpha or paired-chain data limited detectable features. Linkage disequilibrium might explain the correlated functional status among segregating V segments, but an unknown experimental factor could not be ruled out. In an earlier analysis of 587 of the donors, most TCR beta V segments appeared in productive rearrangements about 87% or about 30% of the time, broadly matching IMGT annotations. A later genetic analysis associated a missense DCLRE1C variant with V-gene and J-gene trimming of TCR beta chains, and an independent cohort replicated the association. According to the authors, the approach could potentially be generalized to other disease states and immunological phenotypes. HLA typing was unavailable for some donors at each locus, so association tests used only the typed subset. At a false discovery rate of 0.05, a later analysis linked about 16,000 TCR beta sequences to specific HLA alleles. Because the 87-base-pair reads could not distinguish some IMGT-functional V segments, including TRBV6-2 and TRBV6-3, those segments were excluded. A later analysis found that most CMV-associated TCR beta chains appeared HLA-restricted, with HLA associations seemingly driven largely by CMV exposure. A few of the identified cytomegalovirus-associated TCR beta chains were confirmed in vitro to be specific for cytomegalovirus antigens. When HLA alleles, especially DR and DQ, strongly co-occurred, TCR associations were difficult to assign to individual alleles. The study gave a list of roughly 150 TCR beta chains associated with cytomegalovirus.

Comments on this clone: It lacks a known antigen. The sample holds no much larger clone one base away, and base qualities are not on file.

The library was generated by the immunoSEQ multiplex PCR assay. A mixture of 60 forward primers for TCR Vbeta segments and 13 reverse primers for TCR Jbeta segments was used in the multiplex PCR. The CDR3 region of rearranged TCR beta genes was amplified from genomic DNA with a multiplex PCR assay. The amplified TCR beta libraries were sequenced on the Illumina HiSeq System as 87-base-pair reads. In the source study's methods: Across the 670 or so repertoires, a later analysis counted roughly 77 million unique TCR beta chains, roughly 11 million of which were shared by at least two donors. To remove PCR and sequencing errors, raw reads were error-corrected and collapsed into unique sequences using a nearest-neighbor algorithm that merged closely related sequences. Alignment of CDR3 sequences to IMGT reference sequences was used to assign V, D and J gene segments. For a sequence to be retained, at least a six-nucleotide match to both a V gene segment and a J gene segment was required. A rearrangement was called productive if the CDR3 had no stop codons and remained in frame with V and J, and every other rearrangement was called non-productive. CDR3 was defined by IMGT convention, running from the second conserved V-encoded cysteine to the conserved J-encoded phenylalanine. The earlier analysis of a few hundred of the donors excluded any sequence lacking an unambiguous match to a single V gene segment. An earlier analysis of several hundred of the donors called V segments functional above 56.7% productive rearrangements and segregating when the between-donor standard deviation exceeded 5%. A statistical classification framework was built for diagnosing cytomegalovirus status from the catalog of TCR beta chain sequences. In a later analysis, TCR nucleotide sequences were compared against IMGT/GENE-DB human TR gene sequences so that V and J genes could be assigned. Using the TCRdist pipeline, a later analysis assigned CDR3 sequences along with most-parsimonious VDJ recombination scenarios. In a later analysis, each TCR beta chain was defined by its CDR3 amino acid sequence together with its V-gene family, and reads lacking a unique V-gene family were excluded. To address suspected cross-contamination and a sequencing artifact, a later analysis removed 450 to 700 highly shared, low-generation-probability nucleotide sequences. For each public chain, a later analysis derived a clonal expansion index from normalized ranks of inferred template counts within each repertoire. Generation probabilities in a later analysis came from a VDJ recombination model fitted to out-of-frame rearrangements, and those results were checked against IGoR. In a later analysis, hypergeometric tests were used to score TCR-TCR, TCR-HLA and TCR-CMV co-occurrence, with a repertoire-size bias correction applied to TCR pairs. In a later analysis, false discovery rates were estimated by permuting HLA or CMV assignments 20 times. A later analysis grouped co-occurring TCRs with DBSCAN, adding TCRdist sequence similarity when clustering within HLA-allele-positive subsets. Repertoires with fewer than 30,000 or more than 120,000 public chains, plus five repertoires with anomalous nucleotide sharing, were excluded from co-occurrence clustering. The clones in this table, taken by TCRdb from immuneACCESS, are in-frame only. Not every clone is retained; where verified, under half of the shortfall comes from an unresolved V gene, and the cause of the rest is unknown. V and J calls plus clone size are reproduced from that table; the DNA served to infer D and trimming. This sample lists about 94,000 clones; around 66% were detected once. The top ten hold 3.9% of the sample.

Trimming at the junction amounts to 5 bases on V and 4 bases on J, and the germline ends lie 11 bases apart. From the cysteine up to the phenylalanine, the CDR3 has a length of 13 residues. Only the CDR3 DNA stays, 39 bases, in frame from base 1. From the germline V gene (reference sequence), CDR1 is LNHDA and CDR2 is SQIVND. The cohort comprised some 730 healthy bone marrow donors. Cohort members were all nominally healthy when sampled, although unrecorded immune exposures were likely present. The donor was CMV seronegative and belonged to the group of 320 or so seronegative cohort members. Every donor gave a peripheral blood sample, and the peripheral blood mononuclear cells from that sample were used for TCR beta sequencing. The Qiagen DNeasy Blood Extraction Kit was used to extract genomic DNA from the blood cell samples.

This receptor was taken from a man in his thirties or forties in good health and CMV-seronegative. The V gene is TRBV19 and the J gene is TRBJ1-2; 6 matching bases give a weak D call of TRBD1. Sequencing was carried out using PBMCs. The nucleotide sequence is TGTGCCAGTAGTGGGGGGGGCATCTATGGCTACACCTTC. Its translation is CASSGGGIYGYTF.